This T cell receptor (beta chain) derives from a study of T cell responses to AZD1222 COVID-19 vaccine. The method was immunoSEQ multiplex PCR; TCRdb's version includes in-frame clones alone and lacks a portion of them. There are over 100,000 clones in the sample; about 87% occur only once, and around 8.7% lies in the top ten. Remarks on this clone: An end of the junction does not agree with germline; a read error may underlie this.

This CDR3 comprises 14 residues. CDR1 is SQVTM, CDR2 ANQGSEA, per germline. The source is an adult in good health. The starting material was peripheral blood, obtained on day 0 of AZD1222 vaccination. This rearrangement joins TRBV29-1 to TRBJ1-1; possible D gene TRBD1, 5 bases. CDR3 nucleotides: TGCAGCGCTGAACGACAGTCGGGGGGCACTGAAGCTTTCTTT. This gives the protein CSAERQSGGTEAFF.